The 7 T cell receptor beta chains listed next were all sequenced from one sample in a study of T cell repertoires in cytomegalovirus infection. TCRdb re-called the reads through MiXCR, storing one row per CDR3 protein. Among about 330,000 distinct CDR3 sequences listed, 34% were seen once. No cognate antigen is known for these TCRs. Sequencing used cultured PBMCs, obtained from culture after CMV antigen stimulation. These receptors were obtained from a human donor in good health (CMV status not recorded). Some clones in this sample may be carry-over from other donors' samples.

This clonotype turned up a few times. This chain uses TRBV19 with TRBJ2-3; TRBD2 agrees at 13 bases. The CDR3 consists of 16 residues. Germline-derived CDR1 and CDR2 are LNHDA and SQIVND (reference sequence). The J segment lost 2 bases and the V segment lost 5 bases, leaving 4 bases of the junction unmatched. The DNA of the CDR3 is TGTGCCAGTAGTCCGGGGACTAGCGGGATCACAGATACGCAGTATTTT. Amino acid sequence: CASSPGTSGITDTQYF.

The chain uses TRBV28 and TRBJ1-6; D unclear. V was pared by 2 bases and J by 8 bases, with 10 bases between. Germline CDR1 reads MDHEN; CDR2 reads SYDVKM. The CDR3 runs 14 residues. CDR3 amino acids: CASSLGEEDSPLHF. CDR3 in DNA: TGTGCCAGCAGTTTAGGGGAGGAGGATTCACCCCTCCACTTT.

Only a few counts were recorded for this clonotype. Here the CDR3 DNA reads TGTGCCAGCAGTGAAGAGGGAAGAAATGAGCAGTTCTTC. This sequence encodes CASSEEGRNEQFF. V gene TRBV2 combines with J gene TRBJ2-1; no definite D call. Germline V gene lookup returns CDR1 SNHLY and CDR2 FYNNEI. V was clipped by 1 base and J by 7 bases, with 8 bases between them. The CDR3 sequence is 13 residues long.

V and J are TRBV6-1 and TRBJ1-5; D is uncertain. The V and J ends lost 7 bases and 2 bases respectively, with 9 bases between them. CDR1 MNHNS and CDR2 SASEGT come from the germline V gene. The CDR3 has 13 residues. Here the CDR3 reads CASKGVGNQPQHF. CDR3 DNA: TGTGCCAGCAAGGGTGTGGGCAATCAGCCCCAGCATTTT.

This sequence joins TRBV7-3 and TRBJ2-2; D is perhaps TRBD2 (5 bases). The germline CDR1 and CDR2 sequences are SGHTA and FQGTGA. Trimming shortened V by 4 bases and J by 5 bases, and 11 bases separated the two germline ends. The CDR3 covers 14 residues. The CDR3 sequence is CASSYATGTGELFF. The CDR3 DNA is TGTGCCAGCAGCTACGCGACGGGGACCGGGGAGCTGTTTTTT.

The CDR3 DNA reads as TGTGCCAGCAGCTTAGGGAGCGCCCTCTGGACGCAGTATTTT. This codes for CASSLGSALWTQYF. V usage is TRBV7-2 and J usage is TRBJ2-3; D not certain. From germline, CDR1 is SGHTA and CDR2 FQGNSA. The CDR3 contains 14 residues. V was pared by 1 base and J by 9 bases, with 14 bases between. The whole variable domain, remainder taken from reference TRBV7-2 and TRBJ2-3, is GAGVSQSPSNKVTEKGKDVELRCDPISGHTALYWYRQSLGQGLEFLIYFQGNSAPDKSGLPSDRFSAERTGGSVSTLTIQRTQQEDSAVYLCASSLGSALWTQYFGPGTRLTVL.

This rearrangement joins TRBV7-2 to TRBJ2-7, with D maybe TRBD2 (6 bases). This CDR3 spans 12 amino acids. Trimming removed 5 bases from V and 4 bases from J, with 9 bases in between. The germline gives CDR1 SGHTA, CDR2 FQGNSA. The CDR3 loop is CASSGSGYEQYF. The CDR3 DNA follows: TGTGCCAGCAGCGGTAGCGGATACGAGCAGTACTTC.